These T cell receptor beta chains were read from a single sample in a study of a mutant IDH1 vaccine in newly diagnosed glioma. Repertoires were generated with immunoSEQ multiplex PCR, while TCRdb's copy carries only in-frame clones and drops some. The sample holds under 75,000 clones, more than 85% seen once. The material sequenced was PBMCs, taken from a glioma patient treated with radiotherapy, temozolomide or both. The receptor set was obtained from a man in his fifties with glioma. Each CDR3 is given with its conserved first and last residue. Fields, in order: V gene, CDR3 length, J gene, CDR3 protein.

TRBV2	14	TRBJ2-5	CASLGLADQETQYF
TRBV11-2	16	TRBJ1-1	CASGLGTARPDTEAFF
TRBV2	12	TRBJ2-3	CASSVGTDMQYF
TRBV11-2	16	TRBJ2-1	CASSFKVLETYNEQFF
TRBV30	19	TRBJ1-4	CAWSSKQASHLGTNEKLFF
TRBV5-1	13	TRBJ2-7	CASSLEPLNEQYF
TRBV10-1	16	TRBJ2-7	CASSELLGTGRYEQYF
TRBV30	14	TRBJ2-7	CAWSVLGETYEQYF
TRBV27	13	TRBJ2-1	CAARRGSYNEQFF
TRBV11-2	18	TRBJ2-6	CASSLKAAEYSGANVLTF
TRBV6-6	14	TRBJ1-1	CASRWDRGRPEAFF
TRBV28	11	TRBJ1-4	CASSPGVQLFF
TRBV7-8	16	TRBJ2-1	CASSLAGARPYNEQFF
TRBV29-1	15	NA	CSVEPWGTGPYEQYF
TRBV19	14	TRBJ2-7	CASSIGTTTTEQYF
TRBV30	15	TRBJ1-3	CAWTITQSSGNTIYF
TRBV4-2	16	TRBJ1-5	CASSQEEGASNQPQHF
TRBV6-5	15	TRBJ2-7	CASRDRDSVSYEQYF
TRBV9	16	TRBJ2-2	CASSVGTGKNTGELFF
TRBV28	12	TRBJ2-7	CASSSLLYEQYF
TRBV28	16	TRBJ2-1	CASRDGRTSGENEQFF
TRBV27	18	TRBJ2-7	CASSLLGNQGFTPYEQYF
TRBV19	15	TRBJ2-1	CASTPGGGGSGEQFF
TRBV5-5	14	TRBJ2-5	CASRTGQLTETQYF
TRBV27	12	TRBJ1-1	CASSYGGTEAFF
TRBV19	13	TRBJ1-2	CASSIRNNYGYTF